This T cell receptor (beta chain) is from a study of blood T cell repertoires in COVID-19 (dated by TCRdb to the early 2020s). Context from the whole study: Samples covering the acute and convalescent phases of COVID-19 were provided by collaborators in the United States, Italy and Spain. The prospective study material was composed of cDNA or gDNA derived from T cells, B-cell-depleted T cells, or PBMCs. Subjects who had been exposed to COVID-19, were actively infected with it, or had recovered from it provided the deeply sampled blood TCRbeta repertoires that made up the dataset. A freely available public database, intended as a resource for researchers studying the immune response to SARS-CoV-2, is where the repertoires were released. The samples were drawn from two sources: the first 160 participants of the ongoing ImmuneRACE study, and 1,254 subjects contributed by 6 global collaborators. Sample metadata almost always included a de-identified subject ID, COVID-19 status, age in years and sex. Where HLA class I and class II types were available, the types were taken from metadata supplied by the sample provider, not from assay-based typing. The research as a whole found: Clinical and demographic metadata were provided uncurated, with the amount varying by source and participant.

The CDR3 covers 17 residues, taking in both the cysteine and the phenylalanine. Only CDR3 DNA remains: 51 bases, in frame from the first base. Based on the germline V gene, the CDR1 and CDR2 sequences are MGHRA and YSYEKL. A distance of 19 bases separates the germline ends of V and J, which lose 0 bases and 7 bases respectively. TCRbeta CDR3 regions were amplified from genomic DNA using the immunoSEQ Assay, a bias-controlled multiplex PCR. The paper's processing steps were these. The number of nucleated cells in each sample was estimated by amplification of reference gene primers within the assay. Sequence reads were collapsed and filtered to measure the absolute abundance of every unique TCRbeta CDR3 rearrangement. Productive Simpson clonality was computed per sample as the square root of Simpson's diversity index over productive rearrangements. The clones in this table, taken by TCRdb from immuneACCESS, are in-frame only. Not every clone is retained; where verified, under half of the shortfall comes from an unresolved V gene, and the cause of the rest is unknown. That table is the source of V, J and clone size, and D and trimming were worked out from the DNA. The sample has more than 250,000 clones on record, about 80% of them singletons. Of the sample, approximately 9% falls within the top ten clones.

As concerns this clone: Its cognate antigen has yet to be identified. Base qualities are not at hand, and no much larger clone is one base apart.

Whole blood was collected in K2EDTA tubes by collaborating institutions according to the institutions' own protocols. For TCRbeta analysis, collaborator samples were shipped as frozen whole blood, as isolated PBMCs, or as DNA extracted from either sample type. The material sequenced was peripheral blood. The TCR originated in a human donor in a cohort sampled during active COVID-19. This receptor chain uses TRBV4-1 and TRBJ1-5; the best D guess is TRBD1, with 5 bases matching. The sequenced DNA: TGCGCCAGCAGCCAAGAATCCATAGGGGTTGGGGTCCAGCCCCAGCATTTT. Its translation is CASSQESIGVGVQPQHF.